Listed below are T cell receptor beta chains from one sample, sequenced in a study of cytomegalovirus exposure and HLA in healthy donors. The protocol was immunoSEQ multiplex PCR, while the TCRdb copy is restricted to in-frame clones and leaves out a portion. Of 150,000 to 200,000 clones listed, 80% to 90% are singletons. Sequencing was performed on PBMCs. The receptors derive from a woman aged 18-30 years in good health and CMV-seronegative. Both conserved end residues are part of each CDR3. D genes are given only for firm matches. Clone size is not always given. Where it is, it says once, few, many or a class for expanded clones.

V gene: TRBV5-1
J gene: TRBJ1-1
clone size: .
D gene: .
CDR3 DNA: TGCGCCAGCAGCTTGTCGTTGAACACTGAAGCTTTCTTT
CDR3 protein: CASSLSLNTEAFF

V gene: TRBV10-3
J gene: TRBJ2-5
clone size: .
D gene: TRBD2
CDR3 DNA: TGTGCCATCAGTGAGTCTCTAGCGGGGGCGCAAGAGACCCAGTACTTC
CDR3 protein: CAISESLAGAQETQYF

V gene: TRBV29-1
J gene: TRBJ2-4
clone size: .
D gene: .
CDR3 DNA: TGCAGCGTTGTCTACAGGGTCGGCATTCAGTACTTC
CDR3 protein: CSVVYRVGIQYF

V gene: TRBV30
J gene: TRBJ1-5
clone size: .
D gene: TRBD1
CDR3 DNA: TGTGCCTGGAGTATCCGGGACAGGAGGTTGAATCAGCCCCAGCATTTT
CDR3 protein: CAWSIRDRRLNQPQHF

V gene: TRBV4-2
J gene: TRBJ2-1
clone size: .
D gene: .
CDR3 DNA: TGTGCCAGCAGCCAAGAATCACGGGTCTGGTCCTACAATGAGCAGTTCTTC
CDR3 protein: CASSQESRVWSYNEQFF

V gene: TRBV4-2
J gene: TRBJ2-7
clone size: .
D gene: TRBD1
CDR3 DNA: TGTGCCAGCAGCCTACAGACAGGGGCCCCCTACGAGCAGTACTTC
CDR3 protein: CASSLQTGAPYEQYF

V gene: TRBV19
J gene: TRBJ1-5
clone size: .
D gene: TRBD1
CDR3 DNA: TGTGCCAGTACCGGGACAGGGGTTGGGAGCAATCAGCCCCAGCATTTT
CDR3 protein: CASTGTGVGSNQPQHF

V gene: TRBV11-2
J gene: TRBJ2-5
clone size: few
D gene: .
CDR3 DNA: TGTGCCAGCAGCTTTTTCCGCAGGCCAGAGACCCAGTACTTC
CDR3 protein: CASSFFRRPETQYF

V gene: TRBV6-4
J gene: TRBJ2-2
clone size: .
D gene: .
CDR3 DNA: TGTGCCAGCATCCCAGAGGGAACCACCGGGGAGCTGTTTTTT
CDR3 protein: CASIPEGTTGELFF

V gene: TRBV18
J gene: TRBJ1-1
clone size: .
D gene: .
CDR3 DNA: TGTGCCAGCTCTCGCACATTGACAGAGGCAGGCACTGAAGCTTTCTTT
CDR3 protein: CASSRTLTEAGTEAFF

V gene: TRBV7-2
J gene: TRBJ2-7
clone size: .
D gene: TRBD1
CDR3 DNA: TGTGCCAGCAGCCTCCGGGACAGCGACTCCTACGAGCAGTACTTC
CDR3 protein: CASSLRDSDSYEQYF

V gene: TRBV5-1
J gene: TRBJ2-3
clone size: .
D gene: .
CDR3 DNA: TGCGCCAGCAGCTTGGGACAGGGCGGGGGCACAGATACGCAGTATTTT
CDR3 protein: CASSLGQGGGTDTQYF

V gene: TRBV5-1
J gene: TRBJ2-3
clone size: .
D gene: .
CDR3 DNA: TGCGCCAGCAGCTTCGGGCAGGGTGGCACAGATACGCAGTATTTT
CDR3 protein: CASSFGQGGTDTQYF

V gene: TRBV7-2
J gene: TRBJ2-3
clone size: few
D gene: .
CDR3 DNA: TGTGCCAGCAGCTTAGTCGGGGTTCGGGATACGCAGTATTTT
CDR3 protein: CASSLVGVRDTQYF

V gene: TRBV6-1
J gene: TRBJ2-7
clone size: .
D gene: .
CDR3 DNA: TGTGCCAGCAGTGAAGTCGGGTTGTACGGCTACGAGCAGTACTTC
CDR3 protein: CASSEVGLYGYEQYF

V gene: TRBV6-1
J gene: TRBJ1-4
clone size: .
D gene: TRBD1
CDR3 DNA: TGTGCCAGCAGTGGACAGGGTTTTGCATTCTCCTCTCATGAAAAACTGTTTTTT
CDR3 protein: CASSGQGFAFSSHEKLFF

V gene: TRBV19
J gene: TRBJ1-1
clone size: .
D gene: .
CDR3 DNA: TGTGCCACTCAAATTTTTTATTCGCCGGGATCCACTGAAGCTTTCTTT
CDR3 protein: CATQIFYSPGSTEAFF

V gene: TRBV4-1
J gene: TRBJ2-1
clone size: .
D gene: TRBD2
CDR3 DNA: TGCGCCAGCAGCCAAAGACTAGCGGGAGGGAGAAATGAGCAGTTCTTC
CDR3 protein: CASSQRLAGGRNEQFF

V gene: TRBV5-4
J gene: TRBJ1-2
clone size: .
D gene: TRBD1
CDR3 DNA: TGTGCCAGCAGCCCCGGGACAGGTCTATATGGCTACACCTTC
CDR3 protein: CASSPGTGLYGYTF

V gene: TRBV19
J gene: TRBJ1-2
clone size: .
D gene: TRBD1
CDR3 DNA: TGTGCCAGTTCCGATACGGACAGGTCCTATGGCTACACCTTC
CDR3 protein: CASSDTDRSYGYTF

V gene: TRBV4-1
J gene: TRBJ1-2
clone size: .
D gene: .
CDR3 DNA: TGCGCCAGCAGCCAACCGTCCCAGGGATATGGCTACACCTTC
CDR3 protein: CASSQPSQGYGYTF

V gene: TRBV2
J gene: TRBJ2-7
clone size: .
D gene: .
CDR3 DNA: TGTGCCAGCAGTGAAATCGGCGGGTTCGGCGAGCAGTACTTC
CDR3 protein: CASSEIGGFGEQYF

V gene: TRBV6-5
J gene: TRBJ2-7
clone size: many
D gene: TRBD1
CDR3 DNA: TGTGCCAGCAGAAGGGACAGTGCGGCCTACGAGCAGTACTTC
CDR3 protein: CASRRDSAAYEQYF

V gene: TRBV5-1
J gene: TRBJ2-5
clone size: .
D gene: TRBD2
CDR3 DNA: TGCGCCAGCAGCTCAGGACTAGCCCGGGAGACCCAGTACTTC
CDR3 protein: CASSSGLARETQYF

V gene: TRBV6-1
J gene: TRBJ1-5
clone size: .
D gene: .
CDR3 DNA: TGTGCCAGCAGTGAAAAGGGAGGGCATCTCAATCAGCCCCAGCATTTT
CDR3 protein: CASSEKGGHLNQPQHF

V gene: TRBV19
J gene: TRBJ2-3
clone size: .
D gene: .
CDR3 DNA: TGTGCCAGTAGTATGGGGGCCACAGATACGCAGTATTTT
CDR3 protein: CASSMGATDTQYF

V gene: TRBV7-6
J gene: TRBJ2-1
clone size: .
D gene: .
CDR3 DNA: TGTGCCAGCAGCTTAGCGTACGGGAGTGGGGATGAGCAGTTCTTC
CDR3 protein: CASSLAYGSGDEQFF

V gene: TRBV6-5
J gene: TRBJ2-3
clone size: .
D gene: TRBD1
CDR3 DNA: TGTGCCAGCAGGATGACAGGGGGCAGGTCAGATACGCAGTATTTT
CDR3 protein: CASRMTGGRSDTQYF

V gene: TRBV28
J gene: TRBJ2-7
clone size: .
D gene: .
CDR3 DNA: TGTGCCAGCAGTTTTGCGCGCAGCGGGTTCTACGAGCAGTACTTC
CDR3 protein: CASSFARSGFYEQYF

V gene: TRBV4-1
J gene: TRBJ2-2
clone size: .
D gene: TRBD2
CDR3 DNA: TGCGCCAGCAGCCCAATCCCTAGCGGAACCGGGGAGCTGTTTTTT
CDR3 protein: CASSPIPSGTGELFF

V gene: TRBV5-1
J gene: TRBJ2-1
clone size: few
D gene: .
CDR3 DNA: TGCGCCAGCAGCTTGGATGGGCAGGACTACAATGAGCAGTTCTTC
CDR3 protein: CASSLDGQDYNEQFF

V gene: TRBV18
J gene: TRBJ2-7
clone size: .
D gene: TRBD2
CDR3 DNA: TGTGCCAGCTCATCTGGACTAGAATCATACGAGCAGTACTTC
CDR3 protein: CASSSGLESYEQYF

V gene: TRBV2
J gene: TRBJ1-1
clone size: .
D gene: .
CDR3 DNA: TGTGCCAGCAGTGCTTCCCCAGGGCCACACACTGAAGCTTTCTTT
CDR3 protein: CASSASPGPHTEAFF

V gene: TRBV19
J gene: TRBJ1-1
clone size: .
D gene: TRBD1
CDR3 DNA: TGTGCCAGTAGTGGACCCACAGGGGGTTGGAACACTGAAGCTTTCTTT
CDR3 protein: CASSGPTGGWNTEAFF

V gene: TRBV7-2
J gene: TRBJ2-5
clone size: .
D gene: TRBD2
CDR3 DNA: TGTGCCAGCAGTCAAGGAACGGGGGGGGGTCAAGAGACCCAGTACTTC
CDR3 protein: CASSQGTGGGQETQYF

V gene: TRBV25-1
J gene: TRBJ2-7
clone size: .
D gene: TRBD2
CDR3 DNA: TGTGCCAGCAGTGAGGGGGACATTCCTAGCGGGGGAAACCGATCGCAGTACTTC
CDR3 protein: CASSEGDIPSGGNRSQYF

V gene: TRBV25-1
J gene: TRBJ1-1
clone size: .
D gene: .
CDR3 DNA: TGTGCCAGCAGCGCCAGGACAGCCTACCCCACTGAAGCTTTCTTT
CDR3 protein: CASSARTAYPTEAFF

V gene: TRBV6-5
J gene: TRBJ2-2
clone size: once
D gene: .
CDR3 DNA: TGTGCCAGCAGTTACTCCGGGGGGCCCACCGGGGAGCTGTTTTTT
CDR3 protein: CASSYSGGPTGELFF

V gene: TRBV7-9
J gene: TRBJ2-7
clone size: .
D gene: TRBD2
CDR3 DNA: TGTGCCAGCAGCTTATTTTCGGGAGGGGCCAAACCCGAGACCTACGAGCAGTACTTC
CDR3 protein: CASSLFSGGAKPETYEQYF

V gene: TRBV5-1
J gene: TRBJ2-5
clone size: .
D gene: .
CDR3 DNA: TGCGCCAGCAGCCCAAATCCGGGTGCTAAAGAGACCCAGTACTTC
CDR3 protein: CASSPNPGAKETQYF

V gene: TRBV15
J gene: TRBJ1-6
clone size: .
D gene: TRBD1
CDR3 DNA: TGTGCCACCAGCAGAGGAGACAGGGGGAATTCACCCCTCCACTTT
CDR3 protein: CATSRGDRGNSPLHF

V gene: TRBV6-5
J gene: TRBJ2-4
clone size: once
D gene: TRBD1
CDR3 DNA: TGTGCCAGCAGGGGACAGGGAAAAAACATTCAGTACTTC
CDR3 protein: CASRGQGKNIQYF

V gene: TRBV18
J gene: TRBJ2-1
clone size: once
D gene: .
CDR3 DNA: TGTGCCAGCTCACCAACTACGCAAATCAATGAGCAGTTCTTC
CDR3 protein: CASSPTTQINEQFF

V gene: TRBV12-5
J gene: TRBJ2-7
clone size: .
D gene: .
CDR3 DNA: TGTGCTAGTGGTGTTCCCGGGACAACGCACTACGAGCAGTACTTC
CDR3 protein: CASGVPGTTHYEQYF

V gene: TRBV2
J gene: TRBJ2-5
clone size: .
D gene: TRBD2
CDR3 DNA: TGTGCCAGCGCCGAGAGCGGGAGTGGGACCCAGTACTTC
CDR3 protein: CASAESGSGTQYF

V gene: TRBV6-5
J gene: TRBJ1-2
clone size: .
D gene: .
CDR3 DNA: TGTGCCAGCAGTTACATCGGGGGAGGCTACACCTTC
CDR3 protein: CASSYIGGGYTF

V gene: TRBV18
J gene: TRBJ1-4
clone size: .
D gene: TRBD1
CDR3 DNA: TGTGCCAGCTCACCACTCCTGGGACAGGGGGCAACTAATGAAAAACTGTTTTTT
CDR3 protein: CASSPLLGQGATNEKLFF

V gene: TRBV21-1
J gene: TRBJ1-6
clone size: .
D gene: .
CDR3 DNA: TGTGCCAGCAGCAAAGGTGGGACACAGGGGGCCCTATATAATTCACCCCTCCACTTT
CDR3 protein: CASSKGGTQGALYNSPLHF

V gene: TRBV5-1
J gene: TRBJ1-6
clone size: .
D gene: TRBD1
CDR3 DNA: TGCGCCAGCAGCTCTGGGACAGCGGGTTCACCCCTCCACTTT
CDR3 protein: CASSSGTAGSPLHF

V gene: TRBV7-9
J gene: TRBJ2-5
clone size: .
D gene: .
CDR3 DNA: TGTGCCAGCAGCCTCCAAGAGACCCAGTACTTC
CDR3 protein: CASSLQETQYF

V gene: TRBV5-4
J gene: TRBJ2-5
clone size: .
D gene: TRBD2
CDR3 DNA: TGTGCCAGCAGCTTGACTCTAGCGGGACAAGAGACCCAGTACTTC
CDR3 protein: CASSLTLAGQETQYF

V gene: TRBV2
J gene: TRBJ2-1
clone size: .
D gene: TRBD2
CDR3 DNA: TGTGCCAGCAGTGTGGTTGTACTAGCGGGCTGGAATGAGCAGTTCTTC
CDR3 protein: CASSVVVLAGWNEQFF

V gene: TRBV10-1
J gene: TRBJ2-3
clone size: .
D gene: TRBD2
CDR3 DNA: TGCGCCAGCAGTACACTAGCGGGAGGGCCAGCAGATACGCAGTATTTT
CDR3 protein: CASSTLAGGPADTQYF

V gene: TRBV10-2
J gene: TRBJ2-2
clone size: .
D gene: TRBD1
CDR3 DNA: TGCGCCAGCATCCCTTGGGACAGGGAAAATAGCACCGGGGAGCTGTTTTTT
CDR3 protein: CASIPWDRENSTGELFF

V gene: TRBV5-4
J gene: TRBJ2-5
clone size: .
D gene: .
CDR3 DNA: TGTGCCAGCAGCGAGACGGGACAAGAGACCCAGTACTTC
CDR3 protein: CASSETGQETQYF

V gene: TRBV6-5
J gene: TRBJ1-2
clone size: .
D gene: .
CDR3 DNA: TGTGCCAGCAGTTACTGGGCGGGGGGCGGTTTTGGCTACACCTTC
CDR3 protein: CASSYWAGGGFGYTF

V gene: TRBV4-2
J gene: TRBJ1-3
clone size: few
D gene: TRBD1
CDR3 DNA: TGTGCCAGCAGCCAAGATGTAGGACAGGGTGGAAACACCATATATTTT
CDR3 protein: CASSQDVGQGGNTIYF

V gene: TRBV10-3
J gene: TRBJ2-1
clone size: .
D gene: TRBD1
CDR3 DNA: TGTGCCATGAGACAGGGGGCGGACAATGAGCAGTTCTTC
CDR3 protein: CAMRQGADNEQFF

V gene: TRBV28
J gene: TRBJ1-5
clone size: .
D gene: TRBD1
CDR3 DNA: TGTGCCAGCAGTCGCGTAGGGGGCGCACAAACAAATCAGCCCCAGCATTTT
CDR3 protein: CASSRVGGAQTNQPQHF